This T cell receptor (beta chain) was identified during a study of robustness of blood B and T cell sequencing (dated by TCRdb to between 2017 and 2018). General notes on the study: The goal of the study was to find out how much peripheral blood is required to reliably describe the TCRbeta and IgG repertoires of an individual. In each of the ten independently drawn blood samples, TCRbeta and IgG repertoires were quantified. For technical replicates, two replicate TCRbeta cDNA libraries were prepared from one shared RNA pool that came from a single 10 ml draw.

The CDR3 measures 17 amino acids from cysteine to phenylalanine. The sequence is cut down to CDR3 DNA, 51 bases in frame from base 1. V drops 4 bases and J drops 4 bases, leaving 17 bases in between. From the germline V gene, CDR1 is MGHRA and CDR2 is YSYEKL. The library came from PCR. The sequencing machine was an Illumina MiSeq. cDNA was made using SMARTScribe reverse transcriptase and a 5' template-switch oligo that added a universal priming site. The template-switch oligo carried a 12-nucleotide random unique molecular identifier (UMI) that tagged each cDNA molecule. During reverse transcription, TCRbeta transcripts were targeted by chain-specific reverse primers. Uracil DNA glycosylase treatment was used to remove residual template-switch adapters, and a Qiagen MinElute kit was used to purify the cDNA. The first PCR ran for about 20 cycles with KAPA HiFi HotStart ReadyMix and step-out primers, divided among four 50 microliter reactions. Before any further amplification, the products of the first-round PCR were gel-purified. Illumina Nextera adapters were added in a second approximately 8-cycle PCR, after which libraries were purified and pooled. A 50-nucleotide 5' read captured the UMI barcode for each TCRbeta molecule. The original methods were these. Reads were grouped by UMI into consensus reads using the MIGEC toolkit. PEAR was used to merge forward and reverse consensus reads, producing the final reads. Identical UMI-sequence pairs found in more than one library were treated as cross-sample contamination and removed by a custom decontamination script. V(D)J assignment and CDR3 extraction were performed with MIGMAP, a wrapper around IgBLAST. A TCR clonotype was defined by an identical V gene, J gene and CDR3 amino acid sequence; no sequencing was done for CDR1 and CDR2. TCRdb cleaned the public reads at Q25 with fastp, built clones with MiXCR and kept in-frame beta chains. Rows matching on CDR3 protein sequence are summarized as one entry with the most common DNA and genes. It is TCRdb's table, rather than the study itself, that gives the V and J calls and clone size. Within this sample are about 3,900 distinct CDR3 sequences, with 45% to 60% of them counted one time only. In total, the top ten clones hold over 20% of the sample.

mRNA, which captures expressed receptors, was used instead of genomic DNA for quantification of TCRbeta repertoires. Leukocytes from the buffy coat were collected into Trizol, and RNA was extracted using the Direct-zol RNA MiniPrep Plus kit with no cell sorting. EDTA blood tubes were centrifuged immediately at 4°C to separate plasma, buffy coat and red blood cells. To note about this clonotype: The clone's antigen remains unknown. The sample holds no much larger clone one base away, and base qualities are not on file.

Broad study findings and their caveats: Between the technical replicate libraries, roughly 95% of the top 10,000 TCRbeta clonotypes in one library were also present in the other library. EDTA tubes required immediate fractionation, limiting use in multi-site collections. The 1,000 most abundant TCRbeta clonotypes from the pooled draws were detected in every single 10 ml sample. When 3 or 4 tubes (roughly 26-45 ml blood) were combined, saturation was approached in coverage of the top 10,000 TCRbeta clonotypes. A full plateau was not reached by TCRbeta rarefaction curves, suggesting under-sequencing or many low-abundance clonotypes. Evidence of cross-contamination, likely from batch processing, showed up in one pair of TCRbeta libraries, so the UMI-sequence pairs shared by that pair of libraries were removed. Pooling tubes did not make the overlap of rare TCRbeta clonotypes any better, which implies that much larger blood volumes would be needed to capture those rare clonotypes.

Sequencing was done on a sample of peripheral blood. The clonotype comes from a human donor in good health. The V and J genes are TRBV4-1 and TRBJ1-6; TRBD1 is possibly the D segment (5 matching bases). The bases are TGCGCCAGCAGCCCTCTACTGTTGGGGCTATATAATTCACCCCTCCACTTT. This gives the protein CASSPLLLGLYNSPLHF.